These 3 T cell receptor beta chains share one sample of origin, sequenced in a study of blood T cell repertoires in COVID-19. Profiled with immunoSEQ multiplex PCR; TCRdb holds only in-frame clones, not every one. The data show roughly 260,000 clones, approximately 91% seen once. Sample: peripheral blood. The receptors were sampled from a person aged 18 to 30 with COVID-19, enrolled during active disease.

This clone was counted only a few times. The chain employs TRBV19 and TRBJ1-2; 8 bases align to TRBD1. Germline V CDR1 and CDR2: LNHDA, SQIVND (reference sequence). V was pared by 8 bases and J by 8 bases, with 16 bases of the junction left unmatched. CDR3 length equals 15 residues. In DNA form, the CDR3 reads TGTGCCAGTCGCGTGGCTTCAGGGGGCGCAGGAGGCTACACCTTC. Translating it yields CASRVASGGAGGYTF.

The V gene is TRBV2, the J gene TRBJ2-2; 11 nucleotides align to TRBD2. This CDR3 spans 15 amino acids. The V gene's germline CDR1 is SNHLY and CDR2 FYNNEI. V lost 6 bases to trimming and J lost 4 bases; unmatched junction nucleotides: 4. The CDR3 sequence is CASSGTSGLTGELFF. The CDR3 DNA reads as TGTGCCAGCAGCGGGACTAGCGGACTCACCGGGGAGCTGTTTTTT.

DNA of the CDR3: TGTGCCAGCTCACTGACAGTAATCGGCGATGGAGAGCAGTACTTC. It translates to CASSLTVIGDGEQYF. J is TRBJ2-7 and V is TRBV18; tentative D call: TRBD1 (5 bases). Trimming cost V 4 bases and J 7 bases, with 20 bases left between them. Germline loops: CDR1 KGHSH, CDR2 LQKENI. The CDR3 loop spans 15 amino acids.